Below, 9 T cell receptor beta chains from the same sample are listed, as sequenced in a study of blood T cell repertoires in COVID-19 (TCRdb year 2020). To prepare the library, the immunoSEQ multiplex PCR assay was applied. TCRdb re-hosts the immuneACCESS table, in-frame sequences only. Its copies lack some clones; in the studies checked, an unresolved V gene accounts for under half of them, and the cause for the rest is not known. This sample is represented by 130,000 to 150,000 clones; about 86% of them were singletons. In total, the top ten clones hold approximately 8.2% of the sample. Sequenced input: peripheral blood. All receptors derive from a human donor in a cohort sampled during active COVID-19.

There are a few counts of this clone. This chain joins TRBV2 and TRBJ2-5; maybe TRBD1 (5 bases). CDR3 length: 12 residues. V was trimmed by 5 bases and J by 4 bases, leaving 8 bases between them. Looked up from germline, CDR1 is SNHLY and CDR2 is FYNNEI. CDR3 protein: CASSQGRETQYF. The CDR3 region has the DNA TGTGCCAGCAGTCAGGGTAGAGAGACCCAGTACTTC.

CDR3 sequence: CASSLPGTSGSYEQYF. In DNA form, the CDR3 reads TGTGCCAGCAGTCTACCGGGGACTAGCGGGTCCTACGAGCAGTACTTC. The chain recombines TRBV28 with TRBJ2-7, with 12 bases fitting TRBD2. Germline loops: CDR1 MDHEN, CDR2 SYDVKM. CDR3 length equals 16 residues. J lost 1 base, V lost 5 bases, and 6 bases had no gene match.

The rearrangement joins TRBV9 to TRBJ2-7; 9 bases align to TRBD2. Germline V lookup: CDR1 SGDLS, CDR2 YYNGEE. The CDR3 sequence is 16 residues long. V shed 3 bases, J shed 1 base, and the junction held 8 bases outside the gene matches. CDR3 region: CASSDPIAGESYEQYF. For the CDR3, the DNA is TGTGCCAGCAGCGACCCAATAGCGGGAGAGTCCTACGAGCAGTACTTC.

This chain links TRBV7-3 with TRBJ2-3, with 8 bases aligning to TRBD2. The CDR3 contains 15 residues. J was trimmed by 8 bases and V by 5 bases; bases with no gene match: 12. The germline V gene encodes CDR1 SGHTA and CDR2 FQGTGA. CDR3 DNA sequence: TGTGCCAGCAGCCCCCCGGGACTAGGGCTAACTACGCAGTATTTT. Translating it yields CASSPPGLGLTTQYF.

CDR3 residues: CASSPGTAGSGANVLTF. Written as DNA, the CDR3 is TGTGCCAGCTCACCTGGGACAGCCGGTTCTGGGGCCAACGTCCTGACTTTC. The rearrangement uses TRBV18 and TRBJ2-6; 7 positions agree with TRBD1. Germline CDR1 is KGHSH and CDR2 is LQKENI. The CDR3 has 17 amino acids. V trimming: 3 bases; J trimming: 1 base; junction bases outside the gene matches: 6.

The chain links TRBV7-9 to TRBJ2-2; 8 nucleotides line up with TRBD1. With 3 bases clipped from V and 6 bases from J, the junction kept 6 bases outside the gene matches. The CDR3 is 15 amino acids. Germline V gene data show CDR1 as SEHNR and CDR2 as FQNEAQ (reference sequence). CDR3 coding DNA: TGTGCCAGCAGCTTCCGGCAGGGGGCCCCCGGGGAGCTGTTTTTT. Translation gives CASSFRQGAPGELFF.

Written as DNA, the CDR3 is TGTGCCAGCAGCGTAAACAGGGGATCGAGCTCTGGGGCCAACGTCCTGACTTTC. Protein product: CASSVNRGSSSGANVLTF. V is TRBV7-2 and J is TRBJ2-6; 7 nucleotides agree with TRBD1. There are 18 residues in the CDR3. Germline trimming cut 5 bases from V and 0 bases from J; bases unmatched to any gene: 10. The germline V gene encodes CDR1 SGHTA and CDR2 FQGNSA.

This chain connects TRBV14 to TRBJ2-3; 9 nucleotides line up with TRBD1. Germline CDR1 reads SGHDN; CDR2 reads FVKESK. The V gene end was trimmed by 4 bases and the J gene end by 2 bases; junction bases not matched to a gene: 10. CDR3 length: 17 amino acids. CDR3 loop: CASSPDRGTTNTDTQYF. CDR3 in DNA: TGTGCCAGCAGCCCCGACAGGGGGACGACTAACACAGATACGCAGTATTTT.

The chain uses TRBV6-6 and TRBJ1-5, with D unclear. The V gene's germline CDR1 is MNHNY and CDR2 SVGAGI (reference sequence). The CDR3 is 15 residues long. V was cut by 6 bases and J by 3 bases, with 15 bases left in between. The CDR3 DNA reads as TGTGCCAGCAGGGCCCGTCAGAGCGACAATCAGCCCCAGCATTTT. Its protein is CASRARQSDNQPQHF.